Below, 17 T cell receptor beta chains from the same sample are listed, as sequenced in a study of T cell responses to AZD1222 COVID-19 vaccine. TCRdb's copy holds only in-frame clones and misses some; the assay was immunoSEQ multiplex PCR. The sample yields more than 250,000 clones, just over 90% seen once. The sequenced sample was peripheral blood, obtained on day 0 of AZD1222 vaccination. All receptors come from an adult in good health.

The rearrangement joins TRBV15 to TRBJ1-3; D gene ambiguous. Germline V gene data show CDR1 as LNHNV and CDR2 as YYDKDF (reference sequence). The CDR3 has 11 amino acids. V was cut by 8 bases and J by 2 bases, with 4 bases left in between. The CDR3, as DNA: TGTGCCACCTTCACTGGAAACACCATATATTTT. Amino acid sequence: CATFTGNTIYF.

J is TRBJ1-1 and V is TRBV19; 9 bases line up with TRBD1. Germline V lookup: CDR1 LNHDA, CDR2 SQIVND (reference sequence). The CDR3 length is 16 residues. J gave up 4 bases and V 5 bases, and 11 bases lay outside the gene matches. The CDR3 nucleotides are TGTGCCAGTAGTCTACTCCCCGGACAGGGGATCACTGAAGCTTTCTTT. Residues: CASSLLPGQGITEAFF.

The J gene is TRBJ2-7, the V gene TRBV2; TRBD1 or TRBD2 may be the D gene (6 bases each). The CDR3 is made up of 17 amino acids. V was shortened by 6 bases and J by 5 bases, with 26 bases between the two germline ends. CDR1 is SNHLY and CDR2 is FYNNEI in the germline V gene. The CDR3 DNA follows: TGTGCCAGCAGGGACCGTCAGGGGCGGGGTATAAAGGACGAGCAGTACTTC. This codes for CASRDRQGRGIKDEQYF. Variable domain in full (rest from reference TRBV2 and TRBJ2-7): EPEVTQTPSHQVTQMGQEVILRCVPISNHLYFYWYRQILGQKVEFLVSFYNNEISEKSEIFDDQFSVERPDGSNFTLKIRSTKLEDSAMYFCASRDRQGRGIKDEQYFGPGTRLTVT.

This chain connects TRBV13 to TRBJ1-1; D possibly corresponds to TRBD1 (5 bases). Trimming pared 5 bases from V and 3 bases from J, leaving 10 bases between. The germline gives CDR1 PRHDT, CDR2 FYEKMQ (reference sequence). CDR3 size: 13 residues. The CDR3 nucleotides read TGTGCCAGCAGCCCCCGACAGTACACTGAAGCTTTCTTT. Its translation: CASSPRQYTEAFF.

The chain carries TRBV27 and TRBJ2-3; 14 bases are a match to TRBD2. Germline CDR1 and CDR2: MNHEY and SMNVEV (reference sequence). Trimming took 5 bases from V and 2 from J; bases not matched to a gene: 6. This CDR3 region has 17 residues. CDR3 amino acids: CASSKSGLAGATDTQYF. The DNA of the CDR3 is TGTGCCAGCAGTAAGTCGGGACTAGCGGGGGCCACAGATACGCAGTATTTT.

The chain combines TRBV7-2 with TRBJ2-7; D remains unclear. V gave up 3 bases and J gave up 0 bases, with 6 bases separating them. Germline V lookup: CDR1 SGHTA, CDR2 FQGNSA. The CDR3 is 13 residues long. The CDR3 protein is CASSFGFSYEQYF. CDR3 bases: TGTGCCAGCAGCTTCGGCTTCTCCTACGAGCAGTACTTC.

The chain uses TRBV7-2 and TRBJ2-1; 7 bases agree with TRBD2. The CDR3 has 15 residues. Germline values: CDR1 SGHTA, CDR2 FQGNSA. The V and J ends lost 3 bases and 2 bases, in that order; junction bases with no gene match: 4. The CDR3 here is CASSLLADTYNEQFF. CDR3 nucleotide sequence: TGTGCCAGCAGCTTGCTAGCGGATACCTACAATGAGCAGTTCTTC.

This sequence joins TRBV19 and TRBJ1-2, with a weak D call TRBD1 (5 bases). Per germline, CDR1 LNHDA and CDR2 SQIVND (reference sequence). The CDR3 consists of 12 residues. Trimming took 8 bases from V and 7 from J, leaving 14 bases between them. CDR3 nucleotides: TGTGCCAGTGCTGCGGGGGAAGGTGGCTACACCTTC. This translates into CASAAGEGGYTF.

The gene calls are TRBV27 and TRBJ2-1, with D perhaps matching TRBD2 (6 bases). Trimming removed 8 bases at V and 7 bases at J, with 12 bases between. The CDR3 runs to 12 residues. Germline V gene sequence: CDR1 MNHEY, CDR2 SMNVEV (reference sequence). This CDR3 is CASYWRENEQFF. The CDR3 DNA reads as TGTGCCAGCTACTGGAGGGAAAATGAGCAGTTCTTC.

The rearrangement uses TRBV2 and TRBJ1-6; perhaps TRBD1 as D (5 bases). CDR1 and CDR2 (germline): SNHLY, FYNNEI. The CDR3 spans 11 residues. Deletions cut 10 bases from V and 13 bases from J, with 14 bases between. CDR3 DNA: TGTGCCACGTCCATAGGGGCGCCCCTCCACTTT. As protein: CATSIGAPLHF.

V is TRBV3-1 (or the pseudogene TRBV3-2) and J is TRBJ1-5; D is unresolved. There are 14 residues in the CDR3. Per the germline V gene, CDR1 is LGHDT and CDR2 is YNNKEL (reference sequence). Trimming shortened V by 5 bases and J by 1 base, and 9 bases separated the two germline ends. CDR3 sequence: CASSWADSNQPQHF. The CDR3 nucleotides are TGTGCCAGCAGCTGGGCGGACAGCAATCAGCCCCAGCATTTT.

In DNA, the CDR3 is TGTGCCAGCAGCCCCGAGCCGGCGGGGTCTTACTACAATGAGCAGTTCTTC. It translates to CASSPEPAGSYYNEQFF. The chain joins TRBV7-6 to TRBJ2-1; tentatively, D is TRBD2 (6 bases). V shed 5 bases and J shed 3 bases, with 20 bases lying between them. Per the germline V gene, CDR1 is SGHVS and CDR2 is FNYEAQ. The CDR3 spans 17 residues.

The chain uses TRBV7-9 and TRBJ2-3; D is unresolved. From germline, CDR1 is SEHNR and CDR2 FQNEAQ (reference sequence). V dropped 6 bases and J dropped 2 bases, with 6 bases sitting between them. This CDR3 is 12 amino acids long. In DNA form, the CDR3 reads TGTGCCAGCAGGGATCCCACAGATACGCAGTATTTT. Its translation is CASRDPTDTQYF.

The chain recombines TRBV6-2 or TRBV6-3 with TRBJ1-2; D not certain. Per germline, CDR1 MNHEY and CDR2 SVGEGT. The V and J ends lost 2 bases and 7 bases respectively, with 11 bases between them. This CDR3 has 13 residues. Here the CDR3 reads CASSYTWDFGYTF. The CDR3 DNA reads as TGTGCCAGCAGTTACACGTGGGATTTTGGCTACACCTTC.

The table lists this clone with a count of one. The chain has TRBV28 and TRBJ2-7; D might be TRBD1 or TRBD2, each matching 7 bases. Germline assignment: CDR1 MDHEN and CDR2 SYDVKM. V dropped 8 bases and J dropped 4 bases, with 21 bases sitting between them. The CDR3 loop spans 15 amino acids. CDR3 nucleotide sequence: TGTGCCAGCCGGGGGGTCCGGACAGGTATATACGAGCAGTACTTC. It encodes CASRGVRTGIYEQYF.

The V gene is TRBV15, the J gene TRBJ1-6; D possibly corresponds to TRBD1 (5 bases). The V end lost 9 bases, the J end lost 11 bases, and 26 bases lay between the germline ends. Germline loops: CDR1 LNHNV, CDR2 YYDKDF (reference sequence). The CDR3 sequence is 16 residues long. CDR3 residues: CATKERDAQKLTPLHF. CDR3 DNA sequence: TGTGCCACGAAAGAACGGGACGCCCAAAAACTTACACCCCTCCACTTT.

The gene calls are TRBV28 and TRBJ2-7; 8 nucleotides agree with TRBD1. The trim removed 5 bases at V and 3 bases at J, leaving 9 bases unmatched. This CDR3 is built from 15 residues. Germline-derived CDR1 and CDR2 are MDHEN and SYDVKM. CDR3 bases: TGTGCCAGCAGTCGCAGGGGGCAGGCGCTCTACGAGCAGTACTTC. As protein: CASSRRGQALYEQYF.